Listed here are 26 T cell receptor beta chains from one sample, sequenced in a study of T cell changes during pregnancy in multiple sclerosis. Here immunoSEQ multiplex PCR was the method, and the copy in TCRdb shows in-frame clones only, minus some. Of tens of thousands of clones detected, approximately 88% appear once; the ten largest clones hold roughly 1.7%. Here the sequenced sample was peripheral blood, taken in the first trimester of pregnancy. The receptors derive from a female donor with multiple sclerosis, enrolled in a pregnancy study.

This rearrangement joins TRBV27 to TRBJ2-7; 7 nucleotides match TRBD1. Looked up from germline, CDR1 is MNHEY and CDR2 is SMNVEV (reference sequence). Germline trimming cut 2 bases from V and 0 bases from J; bases unmatched to any gene: 7. The CDR3 is 16 residues long. The CDR3 reads CASSLTTGAFSYEQYF. In DNA, the CDR3 is TGTGCCAGCAGTTTAACTACAGGGGCTTTCTCCTACGAGCAGTACTTC.

This chain uses TRBV19 with TRBJ1-5; 8 bases match TRBD1. Germline trimming cut 5 bases from V and 2 bases from J; bases unmatched to any gene: 11. The CDR3 has 17 amino acids. Germline values: CDR1 LNHDA, CDR2 SQIVND (reference sequence). The CDR3 nucleotides are TGTGCCAGTAGTTCCGTGACAGGGGCTGCGGGCAATCAGCCCCAGCATTTT. Protein sequence: CASSSVTGAAGNQPQHF.

The chain uses TRBV5-5 and TRBJ1-2, with D unresolved. The CDR3 length is 14 residues. The V gene lost 1 base and the J gene lost 0 bases, with 7 bases spanning the gap. The germline V gene encodes CDR1 SGHKS and CDR2 YYEKEE (reference sequence). The CDR3 sequence: CASSLLDSNYGYTF. In DNA form, the CDR3 reads TGTGCCAGCAGCTTGTTAGACTCTAACTATGGCTACACCTTC.

The chain has TRBV4-2 and TRBJ2-1; 9 nucleotides align to TRBD2. Germline loops: CDR1 LGHNA, CDR2 YNFKEQ. The CDR3 is 16 residues long. Trimming removed 1 base from V and 3 bases from J; junction bases left unmatched: 4. CDR3 sequence reads: CASSQVQTSGYNEQFF. CDR3 DNA: TGTGCCAGCAGCCAAGTTCAGACTAGCGGCTACAATGAGCAGTTCTTC.

The rearrangement uses TRBV30 and TRBJ2-1, with 8 bases identical to TRBD1. The V gene end was trimmed by 3 bases and the J gene end by 9 bases; junction bases not matched to a gene: 7. This CDR3 is 13 amino acids long. CDR1 GTSNPN and CDR2 SVGIG come from the germline V gene (reference sequence). The CDR3 loop reads CAWRKQGASEQFF. The DNA for the CDR3 is TGTGCCTGGAGAAAGCAGGGGGCTAGTGAGCAGTTCTTC.

The rearrangement joins TRBV5-1 to TRBJ2-5; the match to TRBD1 covers 8 bases. CDR3 length equals 13 residues. The germline V gene has CDR1 SGHRS and CDR2 YFSETQ. Trimming at V came to 2 bases and at J to 3 bases, leaving 0 bases not matched to a gene. The CDR3 DNA reads TGCGCCAGCAGCTTACAGGGGGAAGAGACCCAGTACTTC. Translating it yields CASSLQGEETQYF.

The chain is built from TRBV4-2 and TRBJ1-5, with TRBD1 matching 9 bases. The junction had 4 bases not matched to a gene; V was cut back by 0 bases and J by 7 bases. Germline values: CDR1 LGHNA, CDR2 YNFKEQ. The CDR3 length is 15 residues. The CDR3 spells CASSQEGTGRQPQHF. Here the CDR3 DNA reads TGTGCCAGCAGCCAAGAAGGGACAGGGCGGCAGCCCCAGCATTTT.

The chain is built from TRBV30 and TRBJ2-5; 10 nucleotides agree with TRBD1. Germline assignment: CDR1 GTSNPN and CDR2 SVGIG (reference sequence). V lost 5 bases and J lost 0; bases outside the gene matches: 6. This CDR3 contains 15 residues. The CDR3 reads CAWGTGAGYQETQYF. The CDR3, as DNA: TGTGCCTGGGGGACAGGGGCCGGGTACCAAGAGACCCAGTACTTC. Supplemented by reference TRBV30 and TRBJ2-5, the full variable domain reads SQTIHQWPATLVQPVGSPLSLECTVEGTSNPNLYWYRQAAGRGLQLLFYSVGIGQISSEVPQNLSASRPQDRQFILSSKKLLLSDSGFYLCAWGTGAGYQETQYFGPGTRLLVL.

The chain carries TRBV5-4 and TRBJ2-1, with TRBD2 matching 7 bases. Germline CDR1 SGHNT, CDR2 YYREEE (reference sequence). This CDR3 is built from 16 residues. The V gene end was trimmed by 4 bases and the J gene end by 1 base; junction bases not matched to a gene: 8. In DNA, the CDR3 is TGTGCCAGCAGCCGACTACTAGCGAAGTCCTACAATGAGCAGTTCTTC. Protein product: CASSRLLAKSYNEQFF.

The chain joins TRBV5-1 to TRBJ2-5; 9 nucleotides line up with TRBD2. CDR1 is SGHRS and CDR2 is YFSETQ in the germline V gene. This CDR3 spans 15 amino acids. V shed 4 bases, J shed 2 bases, and the junction held 6 bases outside the gene matches. CDR3 residues: CASSHSTSGQETQYF. The CDR3, as DNA: TGCGCCAGCAGCCACAGTACTAGCGGGCAAGAGACCCAGTACTTC.

This chain joins TRBV6-1 and TRBJ2-5; D may be TRBD1 (5 bases). CDR1 is MNHNS, CDR2 SASEGT, per germline. The CDR3 has 13 residues. The ends were cut back, 5 bases at V and 2 bases at J, with 9 bases in the middle. In DNA form, the CDR3 reads TGTGCCAGCAGTTGGACACTACAAGAGACCCAGTACTTC. Residues: CASSWTLQETQYF.

The CDR3 region has the DNA TGTGCCAGCAGTGTCATCAGTGTGAGCAATCAGCCCCAGCATTTT. This codes for CASSVISVSNQPQHF. The chain employs TRBV6-1 and TRBJ1-5; D remains ambiguous. V was pared by 4 bases and J by 1 base, with 11 bases between. Germline V gene data show CDR1 as MNHNS and CDR2 as SASEGT. This CDR3 comprises 15 residues.

The chain employs TRBV4-2 and TRBJ1-2; D is possibly TRBD1 (6 bases). The CDR3 has 15 residues. V was clipped by 4 bases and J by 4 bases, with 16 bases between them. CDR1 is LGHNA, CDR2 YNFKEQ, per germline. The CDR3 spells CASSRDGGQIYGYTF. In DNA, the CDR3 is TGTGCCAGCAGCCGGGATGGTGGACAGATCTATGGCTACACCTTC.

The chain recombines TRBV6-6 with TRBJ2-5, with D possibly TRBD2 on 5 matching bases. Germline V gene sequence: CDR1 MNHNY, CDR2 SVGAGI (reference sequence). This CDR3 spans 12 amino acids. The V end was cut by 5 bases, the J end by 5 bases, with 9 bases between. The CDR3 nucleotides read TGTGCCAGCAGTGCCACGGGGGAGACCCAGTACTTC. Residues: CASSATGETQYF.

The chain links TRBV19 to TRBJ2-7; TRBD2 matches at 9 bases. Germline assignment: CDR1 LNHDA and CDR2 SQIVND (reference sequence). Unmatched junction bases numbered 11, after V lost 5 bases and J lost 3 bases. This CDR3 has 16 amino acids. For the CDR3, the DNA is TGTGCCAGTAGTGGGGTAGCGGGAGTTCTCATCTACGAGCAGTACTTC. Protein: CASSGVAGVLIYEQYF.

This chain uses TRBV6-4 with TRBJ1-1; D remains unclear. CDR1 is MRHNA, CDR2 SNTAGT, per germline. The CDR3 covers 13 residues. V lost 4 bases and J lost 1, with 7 bases in between. The CDR3 reads CASSARANTEAFF. CDR3 DNA sequence: TGTGCCAGCAGTGCACGAGCGAACACTGAAGCTTTCTTT.

The chain has TRBV10-3 and TRBJ1-6; 10 bases match TRBD1. The V and J ends lost 4 bases and 13 bases, in that order; junction bases with no gene match: 10. The CDR3 has 15 residues. Germline V lookup: CDR1 ENHRY, CDR2 SYGVKD. The chain's CDR3 is CAISAGTGEAMPLHF. In nucleotides, the CDR3 is TGTGCCATCAGTGCCGGGACAGGGGAAGCGATGCCCCTCCACTTT.

J is TRBJ1-5 and V is TRBV9, with D hard to call. Deletions cut 3 bases from V and 0 bases from J, with 13 bases between. Germline V gene data show CDR1 as SGDLS and CDR2 as YYNGEE. The length of the CDR3 is 16 residues. The DNA for the CDR3 is TGTGCCAGCAGCGAGCTACCCTACGATAGCAATCAGCCCCAGCATTTT. As protein: CASSELPYDSNQPQHF.

The chain joins TRBV7-2 to TRBJ2-7, with 9 bases lining up with TRBD2. This CDR3 spans 18 amino acids. Trimming removed 0 bases from V and 2 bases from J; junction bases left unmatched: 11. CDR1 is SGHTA and CDR2 is FQGNSA in the germline V gene. The CDR3 bases are TGTGCCAGCAGCTTAGCGCCCTCGATACGCGGGAGGGCCTACGAGCAGTACTTC. Residues: CASSLAPSIRGRAYEQYF.

J is TRBJ2-3 and V is TRBV11-3, with a possible D match to TRBD2 (6 bases). Germline CDR1 reads SGHNT; CDR2 reads YENEEA. V lost 5 bases to trimming and J lost 0 bases, with 12 bases between them. The CDR3 totals 15 residues. The CDR3 region has the DNA TGTGCCAGCAGCCCCCGCGGGACTAGCACAGATACGCAGTATTTT. It specifies CASSPRGTSTDTQYF.

The V call is TRBV7-8, the J call TRBJ2-3, with 9 positions matching TRBD2. The germline CDR1 and CDR2 sequences are SGHVS and FQNEAQ. This CDR3 is built from 16 residues. V lost 5 bases and J lost 1; bases outside the gene matches: 7. The CDR3 DNA reads as TGTGCCAGCAGCCAGGGACTAGCAGAAGGCACAGATACGCAGTATTTT. This sequence encodes CASSQGLAEGTDTQYF.

The chain has TRBV2 and TRBJ2-3, with 9 bases matching TRBD2. CDR3 length: 15 residues. Germline trimming cut 5 bases from V and 2 bases from J; bases unmatched to any gene: 5. Germline CDR1 SNHLY, CDR2 FYNNEI. The CDR3 spells CASSWAGGDTDTQYF. The CDR3 coding sequence is TGTGCCAGCAGTTGGGCGGGAGGGGACACAGATACGCAGTATTTT. Filled out from reference TRBV2 and TRBJ2-3, the complete variable domain reads EPEVTQTPSHQVTQMGQEVILRCVPISNHLYFYWYRQILGQKVEFLVSFYNNEISEKSEIFDDQFSVERPDGSNFTLKIRSTKLEDSAMYFCASSWAGGDTDTQYFGPGTRLTVL.

This chain uses TRBV5-1 with TRBJ2-7; 10 bases are shared with TRBD2. This CDR3 has 14 residues. The junction had 7 bases not matched to a gene; V was cut back by 5 bases and J by 5 bases. Germline V gene sequence: CDR1 SGHRS, CDR2 YFSETQ. The DNA of the CDR3 is TGCGCCAGCAGAATTGGACTAGCGGTCCACGAGCAGTACTTC. It yields the protein CASRIGLAVHEQYF.

The rearrangement uses TRBV18 and TRBJ2-7; 8 bases map to TRBD1. CDR1 and CDR2 (germline): KGHSH, LQKENI. CDR3 length equals 15 residues. J was trimmed by 2 bases and V by 6 bases; bases with no gene match: 9. Here the CDR3 reads CASSPGGVWAYEQYF. The CDR3 nucleotides read TGTGCCAGCTCCCCAGGGGGCGTCTGGGCCTACGAGCAGTACTTC.

The J gene is TRBJ2-2, the V gene TRBV27; a weak D match, TRBD2 (6 bases). Germline lookup yields CDR1 MNHEY and CDR2 SMNVEV (reference sequence). Trimming left V 4 bases short and J 4 bases short, with 10 bases between. The CDR3 is 14 residues long. This CDR3 is CASSSRGTTGELFF. In DNA form, the CDR3 reads TGTGCCAGCAGTTCTCGCGGGACCACCGGGGAGCTGTTTTTT.

Written as DNA, the CDR3 is TGTGCCAGCAGTGGTTGGACAGCTTCCTACGAGCAGTACTTC. Protein product: CASSGWTASYEQYF. The rearrangement uses TRBV6-1 and TRBJ2-7; D perhaps matches TRBD1 (6 bases). Looked up from germline, CDR1 is MNHNS and CDR2 is SASEGT. Trimming stripped 4 bases from V and 1 base from J, with 11 bases between. The CDR3 extends over 14 amino acids.